The 26 T cell receptor beta chains presented below share a single source sample, sequenced in a study of T cell clonality in common variable immunodeficiency. Study-level results: Common variable immunodeficiency TCR beta sequences reportedly had fewer deletions and N-nucleotide insertions.

Antigen specificity for these receptors is unknown. This table comes from immunoSEQ multiplex PCR, and its TCRdb copy is limited to in-frame clones, with some not included. The sample presents over 30,000 clones, none singletons. The sample comprised peripheral blood mononuclear cells. Receptors were obtained from a human donor with common variable immunodeficiency.

About this clone itself: Read sequence stops 3 residues before the CDR3 end, and the germline J gene provides the missing end. V gene TRBV7-2 combines with J gene TRBJ1-6, with TRBD1 identical over 7 bases. Germline values: CDR1 SGHTA, CDR2 FQGNSA. This CDR3 is built from 14 residues. V shed 0 bases and J 9 bases; nucleotides not matched to a gene: 2. The CDR3 protein is CASSLAGGISPLHF. Partial CDR3 DNA: TGTGCCAGCAGCTTAGCAGGGGGCATTTCACCC.

This clone was recorded many times. The observed sequence ends 3 residues before the CDR3 terminus, with the missing tail filled in from the germline J gene. This chain connects TRBV5-1 to TRBJ1-6; 10 positions match TRBD1. The trim removed 4 bases at V and 10 bases at J, leaving 11 bases unmatched. CDR3 size: 16 residues. Germline V gene sequence: CDR1 SGHRS, CDR2 YFSETQ. The part of the CDR3 DNA that was read is TGCGCCAGCAGCCAGTCCCCGGGACAGGGGAACTCACCC. Translation: CASSQSPGQGNSP. The complete CDR3 reads CASSQSPGQGNSPLHF.

By share, this clone ranks as medium-sized. Coverage ceases 3 residues before the CDR3 finishes, and the germline J gene fills in the end. This chain links TRBV5-4 with TRBJ1-5, with 10 bases fitting TRBD1. The germline V gene encodes CDR1 SGHNT and CDR2 YYREEE (reference sequence). The CDR3 has 15 residues. Unmatched junction bases numbered 4, after V lost 4 bases and J lost 3 bases. The CDR3 spells CASSTGTGVNQPQHF. The DNA read from the CDR3 is TGTGCCAGCAGCACCGGGACAGGGGTCAATCAGCCC.

This clone turned up a few times. The sequence runs out 3 residues before the end of the CDR3; the remainder is reconstructed from the germline J gene. The J gene is TRBJ1-2, the V gene TRBV7-6; no firm D call. Germline V gene sequence: CDR1 SGHVS, CDR2 FNYEAQ. The CDR3 is 13 residues long. Deletions cut 6 bases from V and 1 base from J, with 9 bases between. The CDR3 bases that were read are TGTGCCAGCAGTTATACAGATAACTATGGC. Translation: CASSYTDNYG. The complete CDR3 sequence is CASSYTDNYGYTF. Based on the CDR3 plus reference TRBV7-6 and TRBJ1-2, the full variable domain is GAGVSQSPRYKVTKRGQDVALRCDPISGHVSLYWYRQALGQGPEFLTYFNYEAQQDKSGLPNDRFSAERPEGSISTLTIQRTEQRDSAMYRCASSYTDNYGYTFGSGTRLTVV.

This clone was observed many times. The CDR3 sequence is CASRQTGLVADTQYF. CDR3 bases read: TGTGCCAGCAGACAAACGGGACTTGTGGCAGATACG. V usage is TRBV7-9 and J usage is TRBJ2-3; possible D gene TRBD2, 6 bases. Read data end 3 residues before the CDR3 end; the end is taken from the germline J gene. Germline assignment: CDR1 SEHNR and CDR2 FQNEAQ (reference sequence). The CDR3 is 15 amino acids. The V end lost 6 bases, the J end lost 4 bases, and 17 bases lay between the germline ends. The entire variable domain, with the rest obtained from reference TRBV7-9 and TRBJ2-3, is as follows: DTGVSQNPRHKITKRGQNVTFRCDPISEHNRLYWYRQTLGQGPEFLTYFQNEAQLEKSRLLSDRFSAERPKGSFSTLEIQRTEQGDSAMYLCASRQTGLVADTQYFGPGTRLTVL.

This clone showed up just a few times. Read data end 3 residues before the CDR3 end; the end is taken from the germline J gene. This sequence joins TRBV11-3 and TRBJ2-7; no clear D. V was clipped by 2 bases and J by 2 bases, with 10 bases between them. Germline-derived CDR1 and CDR2 are SGHNT and YENEEA. The CDR3 covers 14 residues. CDR3 in amino acids: CASSLYRETYEQYF. CDR3 DNA (partial): TGTGCCAGCAGCTTATATAGAGAGACCTACGAG. Using reference TRBV11-3 and TRBJ2-7 for the parts outside the CDR3, the full variable domain is EAGVVQSPRYKIIEKKQPVAFWCNPISGHNTLYWYLQNLGQGPELLIRYENEEAVDDSQLPKDRFSAERLKGVDSTLKIQPAELGDSAVYLCASSLYRETYEQYFGPGTRLTVT.

This clone appeared a few times. From the germline J gene comes the end of the CDR3, since the read stops 3 residues before it. The rearrangement joins TRBV19 to TRBJ1-6, with D possibly matching TRBD1 (5 bases). Germline-derived CDR1 and CDR2 are LNHDA and SQIVND (reference sequence). V was clipped by 3 bases and J by 6 bases, with 15 bases between them. There are 16 residues in the CDR3. The CDR3 bases that were read are TGTGCCAGTAGTATCGCCACAGGAGGTGGTAATTCACCC. Protein product: CASSIATGGGNSP. The whole CDR3 is CASSIATGGGNSPLHF.

Note on this clone: The observed sequence ends 3 residues before the CDR3 terminus, with the missing tail filled in from the germline J gene. J is TRBJ2-5 and V is TRBV2; D is possibly TRBD1 or TRBD2 (5 bases each). V lost 6 bases, J lost 5 bases, and 10 bases lay in between. This CDR3 is 12 amino acids long. The germline V gene encodes CDR1 SNHLY and CDR2 FYNNEI. CDR3 DNA (partial): TGTGCCAGCAGGAGGGGATTGGAGACC. Translation gives CASRRGLET. The CDR3 in its entirety is CASRRGLETQYF.

This clone appeared many times. The CDR3 is cut off 3 residues early in the read; its end comes from the germline J gene. J is TRBJ2-3 and V is TRBV20-1; TRBD2 is a possible D gene (5 bases). The ends were cut back, 1 base at V and 8 bases at J, with 13 bases in the middle. Germline lookup yields CDR1 DFQATT and CDR2 SNEGSKA (reference sequence). This CDR3 has 13 amino acids. CDR3 DNA (partial): TGCAGTGCTAGAGTGGACTTAGCTCTTACG. It yields the protein CSARVDLALT. The CDR3 as a whole reads CSARVDLALTQYF.

A remark on this clone: Sequencing ends 3 residues short of the CDR3 end; the germline J gene provides the rest. This rearrangement joins TRBV30 to TRBJ2-5; the D gene is possibly TRBD2 (5 bases). The germline V gene has CDR1 GTSNPN and CDR2 SVGIG (reference sequence). V was cut by 5 bases and J by 4 bases, with 11 bases left in between. This CDR3 comprises 12 residues. The chain's CDR3 is CAWSRVVETQYF. CDR3 DNA, as far as it was read: TGTGCCTGGTCGAGGGTCGTAGAGACC.

Regarding this clone: The CDR3 extends 3 residues past the end of the read, so its final part is completed from the germline J gene. J is TRBJ1-5 and V is TRBV11-3; 7 bases match TRBD1. The CDR3 spans 15 residues. Unmatched junction bases numbered 7, after V lost 8 bases and J lost 0 bases. Germline-derived CDR1 and CDR2 are SGHNT and YENEEA. The CDR3 loop is CASRRGAGSNQPQHF. The CDR3 bases that were read are TGTGCCAGCCGCAGGGGGGCGGGTAGCAATCAGCCC.

This clone was seen a handful of times. The read ends 3 residues before the CDR3 terminus; that terminus is restored from the germline J gene. The chain couples TRBV7-3 to TRBJ2-1; TRBD2 matches 10 bases. The length of the CDR3 is 15 residues. Germline V lookup: CDR1 SGHTA, CDR2 FQGTGA. J gave up 6 bases and V 2 bases, and 4 bases lay outside the gene matches. This CDR3 reads CASSLLGLAINEQFF. The CDR3 bases that were read are TGTGCCAGCAGCTTACTGGGACTAGCGATCAATGAG.

In this sample, this clone turned up many times. The observed sequence ends 3 residues before the CDR3 terminus, with the missing tail filled in from the germline J gene. J is TRBJ1-6 and V is TRBV19; D unclear. The V gene lost 8 bases and the J gene lost 2 bases, with 10 bases spanning the gap. The V gene's germline CDR1 is LNHDA and CDR2 SQIVND (reference sequence). The CDR3 is 14 amino acids. The sequenced CDR3 bases are TGTGCCAGTTCCCCGGGGACCTATAATTCACCC. Translating gives CASSPGTYNSP. The CDR3 reads in full as CASSPGTYNSPLHF. The complete variable domain, with remaining parts taken from reference TRBV19 and TRBJ1-6, reads DGGITQSPKYLFRKEGQNVTLSCEQNLNHDAMYWYRQDPGQGLRLIYYSQIVNDFQKGDIAEGYSVSREKKESFPLTVTSAQKNPTAFYLCASSPGTYNSPLHFGNGTRLTVT.

This clone occurred many times. The missing CDR3 end, 3 residues past where the read stops, is filled in from the germline J gene. The J gene is TRBJ1-5, the V gene TRBV5-6, with 7 bases fitting TRBD1. The CDR3 is 15 amino acids. V was pared by 2 bases and J by 4 bases, with 6 bases of the junction left unmatched. CDR1 is SGHDT and CDR2 is YYEEEE in the germline V gene. The CDR3 DNA, read in part, is TGTGCCAGCAGCTTAGGGGACAGTTGGAATCAGCCC. Encoded protein: CASSLGDSWNQP. In full, the CDR3 reads CASSLGDSWNQPQHF.

This clone occurred many times. The DNA ends 3 residues before the CDR3 does, and the rest of the CDR3 is filled in from the germline J gene. The genes are TRBV18 and TRBJ2-6; 10 bases line up with TRBD1. Germline values: CDR1 KGHSH, CDR2 LQKENI. The CDR3 sequence is 16 residues long. The V gene end was trimmed by 6 bases and the J gene end by 0 bases; junction bases not matched to a gene: 2. CDR3 in amino acids: CASSGTGVSGANVLTF. The sequenced CDR3 bases are TGTGCCAGCTCCGGGACAGGGGTCTCTGGGGCCAACGTC.

This clone was counted ten times or more. The read comes to an end 3 residues before the CDR3 does, leaving the germline J gene to fill in the end. The chain is built from TRBV24-1 and TRBJ1-5; the D gene is possibly TRBD1 (5 bases). The CDR3 is 15 amino acids. The germline gives CDR1 KGHDR, CDR2 SFDVKD. V was cut by 3 bases and J by 4 bases, with 12 bases left in between. The DNA read from the CDR3 is TGTGCCACCAGTGATGGGGGGATGAATAATCAGCCC. Translating gives CATSDGGMNNQP. The whole CDR3 sequence reads CATSDGGMNNQPQHF.

In its sample, this clone was seen a few times. With the read ending 3 residues before the CDR3 end, the germline J gene is used to fill in that end. The J gene is TRBJ2-7, the V gene TRBV20-1; the match to TRBD2 covers 11 bases. The CDR3 totals 16 residues. Losses at the gene ends were 1 base for V and 6 bases for J; bases not matched to a gene: 11. The germline V gene has CDR1 DFQATT and CDR2 SNEGSKA (reference sequence). This CDR3 reads CSARGLAGGPLAEQYF. The part of the CDR3 DNA that was read is TGCAGTGCTAGAGGTCTAGCGGGAGGCCCGTTGGCCGAG.

This clone was observed a few times. CDR3: CASSLAEARGTEQYF. CDR3 bases read: TGTGCCAGCAGCTTAGCGGAGGCCCGGGGGACCGAG. The chain has TRBV7-9 and TRBJ2-7; D may be TRBD2 (6 bases). The observed sequence ends 3 residues before the CDR3 terminus, with the missing tail filled in from the germline J gene. CDR1 SEHNR and CDR2 FQNEAQ come from the germline V gene (reference sequence). Trimming took off 0 bases at V and 6 bases at J, with 15 bases between the two ends. CDR3 length: 15 amino acids.

This clone was counted only a few times. Coverage ceases 3 residues before the CDR3 finishes, and the germline J gene fills in the end. This chain uses TRBV5-4 with TRBJ2-5; 9 bases are a match to TRBD1. The CDR3 totals 15 residues. Germline V gene data show CDR1 as SGHNT and CDR2 as YYREEE (reference sequence). V shed 2 bases, J shed 1 base, and the junction held 3 bases outside the gene matches. The CDR3 is CASSLDRGTQETQYF. The covered CDR3 bases are TGTGCCAGCAGCTTAGACAGGGGGACCCAAGAGACC.

This clone has just a few counts. The read comes to an end 3 residues before the CDR3 does, leaving the germline J gene to fill in the end. This chain connects TRBV7-3 to TRBJ2-1, with 9 bases matching TRBD2. The germline gives CDR1 SGHTA, CDR2 FQGTGA. V lost 5 bases and J lost 0; bases outside the gene matches: 5. The CDR3 contains 16 residues. This CDR3 is CASSPTSGYSYNEQFF. CDR3 bases read: TGTGCCAGCAGCCCGACTAGCGGCTACTCCTACAATGAG.

In this sample, this clone turned up a few times. The read is 3 residues too short to cover the CDR3 end, so that end is filled in from the germline J gene. This chain links TRBV19 with TRBJ1-2; 7 positions match TRBD1. V gave up 7 bases and J gave up 4 bases; unmatched junction bases: 9. Germline values: CDR1 LNHDA, CDR2 SQIVND (reference sequence). This CDR3 has 14 amino acids. CDR3 protein: CASTPSGTAYGYTF. The DNA read from the CDR3 is TGTGCCAGTACCCCTTCCGGGACAGCCTATGGC.

This clone occurred many times. The read gets to within 3 residues of the CDR3 end, and the germline J gene fills in the rest. The rearrangement uses TRBV19 and TRBJ2-7, with TRBD1 matching over 10 bases. Germline V gene data show CDR1 as LNHDA and CDR2 as SQIVND (reference sequence). V was pared by 3 bases and J by 3 bases, with 11 bases of the junction left unmatched. This CDR3 is 17 amino acids long. The part of the CDR3 DNA that was read is TGTGCCAGTAGTATTGACGGACAGGGGGTAGGCGGCTACGAG. Protein sequence: CASSIDGQGVGGYE. The CDR3 in its entirety is CASSIDGQGVGGYEQYF.

This clone turned up a few times. The sequence runs out 3 residues before the end of the CDR3; the remainder is reconstructed from the germline J gene. The V gene is TRBV19, the J gene TRBJ2-6, with TRBD2 matching over 7 bases. After removal of 7 bases from V and 0 bases from J, the junction contained 9 bases not matched to a gene. This CDR3 has 17 amino acids. The germline gives CDR1 LNHDA, CDR2 SQIVND (reference sequence). CDR3: CASIGGGYSSGANVLTF. CDR3 DNA, as far as it was read: TGTGCCAGTATTGGGGGGGGTTACTCCTCTGGGGCCAACGTC.

This clone was recorded at least ten times. Read data end 3 residues before the CDR3 end; the end is taken from the germline J gene. The chain has TRBV4-2 and TRBJ2-7; D possibly corresponds to TRBD1 (5 bases). This CDR3 is built from 14 residues. V shed 4 bases and J shed 4 bases, with 14 bases lying between them. Germline loops: CDR1 LGHNA, CDR2 YNFKEQ. The part of the CDR3 DNA that was read is TGTGCCAGCAGCCTGCACTCCAGGGCTTACGAG. It codes for CASSLHSRAYE. In full, the CDR3 reads CASSLHSRAYEQYF.

This clone appeared many times. The CDR3 region is CASSIGHYNEQFF. CDR3 DNA, as far as it was read: TGTGCCAGCAGCATCGGACACTACAATGAG. This chain joins TRBV11-2 and TRBJ2-1, with D perhaps TRBD1 (5 bases). The missing CDR3 end, 3 residues past where the read stops, is filled in from the germline J gene. V gave up 5 bases and J gave up 3 bases, with 8 bases separating them. CDR1 and CDR2 (germline): SGHAT, FQNNGV. The CDR3 length is 13 residues.

At least ten counts were recorded for this clone. CDR3 residues: CASSLTGESYEQYF. CDR3 bases read: TGTGCCAGCTCACTGACAGGGGAATCCTACGAG. This chain links TRBV18 with TRBJ2-7; 8 bases are shared with TRBD1. The CDR3 is cut off 3 residues early in the read; its end comes from the germline J gene. There are 14 residues in the CDR3. V shed 4 bases, J shed 1 base, and the junction held 3 bases outside the gene matches. Germline V gene lookup returns CDR1 KGHSH and CDR2 LQKENI. Full variable domain (remainder filled in from reference TRBV18 and TRBJ2-7): NAGVMQNPRHLVRRRGQEARLRCSPMKGHSHVYWYRQLPEEGLKFMVYLQKENIIDESGMPKERFSAEFPKEGPSILRIQQVVRGDSAAYFCASSLTGESYEQYFGPGTRLTVT.